This T cell receptor (beta chain) came from a study of blood T cell repertoires in COVID-19. Study as a whole: Both acute and convalescent COVID-19 samples were obtained from the United States, Italy and Spain.

This clone was picked up one time. Methods used by the authors: Amplification of reference gene primers provided the estimated nucleated cell counts. TCRdb's copy holds only in-frame clones and misses some; the assay was immunoSEQ multiplex PCR. V and J calls and clone size follow that table, whereas D and trimming were derived from the DNA. The sample yields around 150,000 clones, around 87% seen once. Germline V lookup: CDR1 LGHNA, CDR2 YSLEER. Trimming stripped 1 base from V and 5 bases from J, with 15 bases between. The CDR3 totals 16 residues. Enrollees, roughly 18 to 89 years old, lived in around 23 US areas. Recovery among Cohort 3 donors was established by two negative PCRs, clearance, or symptom resolution.

The chain recombines TRBV4-3 with TRBJ2-1, with D perhaps matching TRBD1 (6 bases). The clonotype originates from a woman between 45 and 60 years old who had recovered from COVID-19. The sample consisted of PBMCs or T cells enriched from blood (not recorded which). CDR3 amino acids: CASSQGQGRVNNEQFF. As DNA, the CDR3 is TGCGCCAGCAGCCAAGGGCAGGGGCGCGTAAACAATGAGCAGTTCTTC.